A single sample gave rise to the 6 T cell receptor beta chains below, sequenced in a study of T-cell reconstitution after alpha-beta-depleted transplantation in children. The TCRbeta library incorporated unique molecular identifiers. TCRdb redid the calling of the PCR reads with MiXCR, one entry per CDR3 protein. The table records under 300,000 distinct CDR3 sequences, approximately 10% of them present only once. Sample: peripheral blood, taken 180 days after TCRalphabeta/CD19-depleted stem cell transplant. The origin of the receptors is a male patient aged 2 to 9 who had a stem cell transplant for chronic granulomatous disease, so the T cells may come from the graft donor.

This clonotype occurred many times. CDR3 in amino acids: CASRGGLGQPQHF. The DNA for the CDR3 is TGTGCCAGCAGGGGAGGGCTGGGTCAGCCCCAGCATTTT. The gene calls are TRBV12-3 or TRBV12-4 and TRBJ1-5; D unclear. This CDR3 has 13 amino acids. The ends were cut back, 6 bases at V and 6 bases at J, with 12 bases in the middle.

This clonotype was detected ten times or more. This sequence joins TRBV7-2 and TRBJ2-7; D is ambiguous. V shed 4 bases and J shed 0 bases, with 4 bases lying between them. CDR1 and CDR2 from the germline V gene are SGHTA and FQGNSA. This CDR3 spans 12 amino acids. The CDR3 nucleotides read TGTGCCAGCAGCTGGAGCTCCTACGAGCAGTACTTC. Translation gives CASSWSSYEQYF. The entire variable domain, with the rest obtained from reference TRBV7-2 and TRBJ2-7, is as follows: GAGVSQSPSNKVTEKGKDVELRCDPISGHTALYWYRQSLGQGLEFLIYFQGNSAPDKSGLPSDRFSAERTGGSVSTLTIQRTQQEDSAVYLCASSWSSYEQYFGPGTRLTVT.

The table lists this clonotype with many counts. This sequence joins TRBV6-6 and TRBJ2-1; D is perhaps TRBD1 (6 bases). The CDR3 consists of 13 residues. Germline CDR1 reads MNHNY; CDR2 reads SVGAGI (reference sequence). Trimming stripped 4 bases from V and 5 bases from J, with 9 bases between. The CDR3 region is CASSWDTDNEQFF. The CDR3 nucleotides read TGTGCCAGCAGTTGGGACACCGACAATGAGCAGTTCTTC.

This clonotype showed up many times. The rearrangement uses TRBV12-3 or TRBV12-4 and TRBJ2-1; either TRBD1 or TRBD2 may supply D (5 bases each). The CDR3 totals 16 residues. V was shortened by 6 bases and J by 3 bases, with 18 bases between the two germline ends. The CDR3 is CASSRDLPLLYNEQFF. The DNA of the CDR3 is TGTGCCAGCAGCCGGGACCTCCCCCTTCTCTACAATGAGCAGTTCTTC.

At least ten counts were recorded for this clonotype. J is TRBJ2-2 and V is TRBV9; D is possibly TRBD1 or TRBD2 (5 bases each). Germline CDR1 is SGDLS and CDR2 is YYNGEE. This CDR3 region has 14 residues. V was clipped by 0 bases and J by 3 bases, with 6 bases between them. DNA for the CDR3: TGTGCCAGCAGCGTAGTGGGGGACACCGGGGAGCTGTTTTTT. Its translation is CASSVVGDTGELFF.

The chain recombines TRBV18 with TRBJ2-7; the D call may be TRBD1 or TRBD2 (5 bases each). The V gene lost 2 bases and the J gene lost 2 bases, with 19 bases spanning the gap. CDR3 length equals 17 residues. Germline V gene data show CDR1 as KGHSH and CDR2 as LQKENI. CDR3 residues: CASSPRKGEKLTYEQYF. In DNA, the CDR3 is TGTGCCAGCTCACCAAGAAAAGGGGAGAAATTGACCTACGAGCAGTACTTC.